Listed below are T cell receptor beta chains from one sample, sequenced in a study of cytomegalovirus exposure and HLA in healthy donors. Clones were read by immunoSEQ multiplex PCR, and TCRdb kept only the in-frame ones, dropping some. The sample records 80,000 to 95,000 clones, roughly two thirds being singletons. Material for sequencing was PBMCs. The receptors were sampled from a woman in her 30s in good health and CMV-seronegative. CDR3s include the opening cysteine and the closing phenylalanine or tryptophan. Fields, in order: J gene, V gene, D gene, clone size, CDR3 DNA, CDR3 protein. D genes are given only for firm matches. Clone size is not always given. Where it is, it says once, few, many or a class for expanded clones.

j_call: TRBJ2-3; v_call: TRBV9; d_call: NA; clone_size: NA; cdr3_nt: TGTGCCAGCAGCGACGGACTGACAAGCACAGATACGCAGTATTTT; cdr3_aa: CASSDGLTSTDTQYF
j_call: TRBJ1-1; v_call: TRBV6-1; d_call: TRBD1; clone_size: NA; cdr3_nt: TGTGCCAGCAAACAGGGGAGGCCTGAAGCTTTCTTT; cdr3_aa: CASKQGRPEAFF
j_call: TRBJ2-2; v_call: TRBV5-1; d_call: TRBD2; clone_size: NA; cdr3_nt: TGCGCCAGCAGCCCCCGGACTAGCGGGAGGGCCGGGGAGCTGTTTTTT; cdr3_aa: CASSPRTSGRAGELFF
j_call: TRBJ2-1; v_call: TRBV7-6; d_call: TRBD2; clone_size: NA; cdr3_nt: TGTGCCAGCAGCTTCGGGGGGGGGCCTGGCAATGAGCAGTTCTTC; cdr3_aa: CASSFGGGPGNEQFF
j_call: TRBJ2-7; v_call: TRBV4-1; d_call: NA; clone_size: NA; cdr3_nt: TGCGCCAGCAGCCAAGACCAAATGCCGGGAGAACTCTCCTACGAGCAGTACTTC; cdr3_aa: CASSQDQMPGELSYEQYF
j_call: TRBJ2-7; v_call: TRBV5-1; d_call: NA; clone_size: NA; cdr3_nt: TGCGCCAGCAGCCCACCGGGACTCTACTCCTACGAGCAGTACTTC; cdr3_aa: CASSPPGLYSYEQYF
j_call: TRBJ2-2; v_call: TRBV27; d_call: TRBD1; clone_size: NA; cdr3_nt: TGTGCCAGCAGTGTCCGGGACAGGCTCTGGGGGGAGCTGTTTTTT; cdr3_aa: CASSVRDRLWGELFF
j_call: TRBJ2-7; v_call: TRBV7-9; d_call: NA; clone_size: NA; cdr3_nt: TGTGCCAGCAGCTCCTGGACAGTATACGAGCAGTACTTC; cdr3_aa: CASSSWTVYEQYF
j_call: TRBJ2-3; v_call: TRBV20-1; d_call: NA; clone_size: NA; cdr3_nt: TGCAGTGCATACCTAGCAGCGCAGTATTTT; cdr3_aa: CSAYLAAQYF
j_call: TRBJ1-4; v_call: TRBV28; d_call: TRBD1; clone_size: NA; cdr3_nt: TGTGCCAGCAGTTCGCAGGGACAGGGTGGAGAAAAACTGTTTTTT; cdr3_aa: CASSSQGQGGEKLFF
j_call: TRBJ1-6; v_call: TRBV5-1; d_call: NA; clone_size: NA; cdr3_nt: TGCGCCAGCAGCTTGGAAGGGGTCAGGTCACCCCTCCACTTT; cdr3_aa: CASSLEGVRSPLHF
j_call: TRBJ2-3; v_call: TRBV10-3; d_call: TRBD2; clone_size: few; cdr3_nt: TGTGCCATCACCGCTGGCGGGGGAGGCACAGATACGCAGTATTTT; cdr3_aa: CAITAGGGGTDTQYF
j_call: TRBJ2-7; v_call: TRBV29-1; d_call: TRBD1; clone_size: NA; cdr3_nt: TGCAGCGTTGACGGGACAGCCTACGAGCAGTACTTC; cdr3_aa: CSVDGTAYEQYF
j_call: TRBJ1-1; v_call: TRBV18; d_call: TRBD1; clone_size: NA; cdr3_nt: TGTGCCAGCTCATTAGGGACAGGGATGAACACTGAAGCTTTCTTT; cdr3_aa: CASSLGTGMNTEAFF
j_call: TRBJ2-7; v_call: TRBV30; d_call: TRBD2; clone_size: NA; cdr3_nt: TGTGCCTGGTCTCCTAGCGGGATCGGCGAGCAGTACTTC; cdr3_aa: CAWSPSGIGEQYF
j_call: TRBJ1-3; v_call: TRBV30; d_call: NA; clone_size: NA; cdr3_nt: TGTGCCTGGATCGGGCCAGACAGTTTGCCCGGAAACACCATATATTTT; cdr3_aa: CAWIGPDSLPGNTIYF
j_call: TRBJ2-7; v_call: TRBV5-1; d_call: TRBD1; clone_size: NA; cdr3_nt: TGCGCCAGCAGCCCGGACAGGGGTCCCTACGAGCAGTACTTC; cdr3_aa: CASSPDRGPYEQYF
j_call: TRBJ2-5; v_call: TRBV27; d_call: TRBD2; clone_size: NA; cdr3_nt: TGTGCCAGCAGTTTAAGTGGCGGACTAGTAGTGACCCAGTACTTC; cdr3_aa: CASSLSGGLVVTQYF
j_call: TRBJ1-2; v_call: TRBV5-1; d_call: NA; clone_size: NA; cdr3_nt: TGCGCCAGCAGCTTCATGGAGGGAAACTATGGCTACACCTTC; cdr3_aa: CASSFMEGNYGYTF
j_call: TRBJ2-7; v_call: TRBV6-5; d_call: NA; clone_size: NA; cdr3_nt: TGTGCCAGCAGAAGGACAGCCTACGAGCAGTACTTC; cdr3_aa: CASRRTAYEQYF
j_call: TRBJ2-1; v_call: TRBV10-3; d_call: NA; clone_size: NA; cdr3_nt: TGTGCCATCAGTGAGTCGATCCAGCGGGTCAATGAGCAGTTCTTC; cdr3_aa: CAISESIQRVNEQFF
j_call: TRBJ1-4; v_call: TRBV14; d_call: NA; clone_size: NA; cdr3_nt: TGTGCCAGCAGCCAAATTATAACAGGGCATCTGTTTTTT; cdr3_aa: CASSQIITGHLFF
j_call: TRBJ1-1; v_call: TRBV19; d_call: NA; clone_size: NA; cdr3_nt: TGTGCCAGTAGTCCGGGTGGATTCTACACTGAAGCTTTCTTT; cdr3_aa: CASSPGGFYTEAFF
j_call: TRBJ1-5; v_call: TRBV29-1; d_call: NA; clone_size: few; cdr3_nt: TGCAGCGTTGTTGTTGCTGGCAGTCTTAGCAATCAGCCCCAGCATTTT; cdr3_aa: CSVVVAGSLSNQPQHF
j_call: TRBJ2-5; v_call: TRBV2; d_call: NA; clone_size: NA; cdr3_nt: TGTGCCAGCAGTGGGGTGAAGGGAGGGACATGGGAGACCCAGTACTTC; cdr3_aa: CASSGVKGGTWETQYF
j_call: TRBJ2-3; v_call: TRBV15; d_call: TRBD2; clone_size: NA; cdr3_nt: TGTGCCACCAGCACCGGGACTAGCGGGGGAACAGATACGCAGTATTTT; cdr3_aa: CATSTGTSGGTDTQYF
j_call: TRBJ1-5; v_call: TRBV10-2; d_call: TRBD1; clone_size: NA; cdr3_nt: TGCGCCAGCAGTGGGTCAGGGGGACGTCAGCCCCAGCATTTT; cdr3_aa: CASSGSGGRQPQHF
j_call: TRBJ2-1; v_call: TRBV11-2; d_call: NA; clone_size: medium-sized; cdr3_nt: TGTGCCAGCAGCGATGGTCTAAATGAGCAGTTCTTC; cdr3_aa: CASSDGLNEQFF
j_call: TRBJ1-5; v_call: TRBV30; d_call: NA; clone_size: NA; cdr3_nt: TGTGCCTGGAGCAACTTGGGGGGGCAGCCCCAGCATTTT; cdr3_aa: CAWSNLGGQPQHF
j_call: TRBJ1-1; v_call: TRBV7-6; d_call: NA; clone_size: NA; cdr3_nt: TGTGCCAGCAGCTTAGCGCCAGGGGAGAACACTGAAGCTTTCTTT; cdr3_aa: CASSLAPGENTEAFF
j_call: TRBJ1-4; v_call: TRBV29-1; d_call: NA; clone_size: NA; cdr3_nt: TGCAGCGGGCAGGGGATTGAAAAACTGTTTTTT; cdr3_aa: CSGQGIEKLFF
j_call: TRBJ1-4; v_call: TRBV5-6; d_call: NA; clone_size: few; cdr3_nt: TGTGCCAGCAGCTTGGGACAGTCCAATGAAAAACTGTTTTTT; cdr3_aa: CASSLGQSNEKLFF
j_call: TRBJ2-4; v_call: TRBV5-3; d_call: NA; clone_size: NA; cdr3_nt: TGTGCCAGAAGCTTCTTGAGGGAGGCGAACATTCAGTACTTC; cdr3_aa: CARSFLREANIQYF
j_call: TRBJ2-1; v_call: TRBV11-3; d_call: TRBD2; clone_size: NA; cdr3_nt: TGTGCCAGCAGCCCGGGGACTAGCGGGGGAGGGGCAAATGAGCAGTTCTTC; cdr3_aa: CASSPGTSGGGANEQFF
j_call: TRBJ1-6; v_call: TRBV27; d_call: NA; clone_size: NA; cdr3_nt: TGTGCCAGCAGTTTCGAAGGAACAGATAATTCACCCCTCCACTTT; cdr3_aa: CASSFEGTDNSPLHF
j_call: TRBJ1-1; v_call: TRBV5-1; d_call: NA; clone_size: NA; cdr3_nt: TGCGCCAGCAGCTACCAACAGGGTACTGAAGCTTTCTTT; cdr3_aa: CASSYQQGTEAFF
j_call: TRBJ2-5; v_call: TRBV10-1; d_call: TRBD1; clone_size: few; cdr3_nt: TGCGCCAGCAGTGATGGGACAGGGGGCGCGGAGACCCAGTACTTC; cdr3_aa: CASSDGTGGAETQYF
j_call: TRBJ1-2; v_call: TRBV27; d_call: NA; clone_size: NA; cdr3_nt: TGTGCCAGCAGTTCGGGGAGGTATTATGAAGGCTACACCTTC; cdr3_aa: CASSSGRYYEGYTF
j_call: TRBJ1-1; v_call: TRBV6-6; d_call: NA; clone_size: NA; cdr3_nt: TGTGCCAGCAGTTACTCCGACAGGAACACTGAAGCTTTCTTT; cdr3_aa: CASSYSDRNTEAFF
j_call: TRBJ2-1; v_call: TRBV5-6; d_call: TRBD2; clone_size: NA; cdr3_nt: TGTGCCAGCAGCCGTGGACTAGCGGAGGCCAGCAATGAGCAGTTCTTC; cdr3_aa: CASSRGLAEASNEQFF
j_call: TRBJ2-7; v_call: TRBV5-4; d_call: TRBD2; clone_size: NA; cdr3_nt: TGTGCCAGCAGCTTGGGGGGGATAGCGGGAGGGGACTACGAGCAGTACTTC; cdr3_aa: CASSLGGIAGGDYEQYF
j_call: TRBJ2-3; v_call: TRBV4-1; d_call: TRBD2; clone_size: few; cdr3_nt: TGCGCCAGCAGCCCCCGACTAGCGGGGGGGCGTACAGATACGCAGTATTTT; cdr3_aa: CASSPRLAGGRTDTQYF
j_call: TRBJ2-7; v_call: TRBV30; d_call: TRBD1; clone_size: NA; cdr3_nt: TGTGCCTGGAGTGGGACAGGGTCTCAGGAGCAGTACTTC; cdr3_aa: CAWSGTGSQEQYF
j_call: TRBJ2-7; v_call: TRBV5-4; d_call: TRBD2; clone_size: NA; cdr3_nt: TGTGCCAGCAGCTTGGGGCCAGCGGGAGGACTCGGAGAGCAGTACTTC; cdr3_aa: CASSLGPAGGLGEQYF
j_call: TRBJ2-5; v_call: TRBV11-2; d_call: NA; clone_size: NA; cdr3_nt: TGTGCCAGCAGCCAGACAGGCGCGCAGGAGACCCAGTACTTC; cdr3_aa: CASSQTGAQETQYF
j_call: TRBJ1-2; v_call: TRBV7-2; d_call: TRBD1; clone_size: NA; cdr3_nt: TGTGCCAGCAGCCGCCCGGGGACAGGATCCGGCTACACCTTC; cdr3_aa: CASSRPGTGSGYTF
j_call: TRBJ2-1; v_call: TRBV6-1; d_call: NA; clone_size: many; cdr3_nt: TGTGCCAGCAGTGAAGCGGCAAACAATGAGCAGTTCTTC; cdr3_aa: CASSEAANNEQFF
j_call: TRBJ1-2; v_call: TRBV7-8; d_call: TRBD1; clone_size: NA; cdr3_nt: TGTGCCAGCACCTTAATCGGGACAGTTCCACTTTACACCTTC; cdr3_aa: CASTLIGTVPLYTF
j_call: TRBJ1-1; v_call: TRBV23-1; d_call: NA; clone_size: NA; cdr3_nt: TGCGCCAGCCCGTCGGTAAGTGAAGCTTTCTTT; cdr3_aa: CASPSVSEAFF
j_call: TRBJ2-3; v_call: TRBV29-1; d_call: NA; clone_size: NA; cdr3_nt: TGCAGCGTTGACCTGGTGGCAGGGGAGACGCAGTATTTT; cdr3_aa: CSVDLVAGETQYF
j_call: TRBJ1-1; v_call: TRBV7-9; d_call: NA; clone_size: NA; cdr3_nt: TGTGCCAGCAGCTTATTAGGGGGGGACAACACTGAAGCTTTCTTT; cdr3_aa: CASSLLGGDNTEAFF
j_call: TRBJ2-7; v_call: TRBV7-7; d_call: NA; clone_size: NA; cdr3_nt: TGTGCCAGCAGGGGTGGACAGCGGGACTATTTCTCCTACGAGCAGTACTTC; cdr3_aa: CASRGGQRDYFSYEQYF
j_call: TRBJ2-3; v_call: TRBV6-6; d_call: TRBD2; clone_size: few; cdr3_nt: TGTGCCAGCAGTCGGACTAGCGGGAGGGGTGGAGATACGCAGTATTTT; cdr3_aa: CASSRTSGRGGDTQYF